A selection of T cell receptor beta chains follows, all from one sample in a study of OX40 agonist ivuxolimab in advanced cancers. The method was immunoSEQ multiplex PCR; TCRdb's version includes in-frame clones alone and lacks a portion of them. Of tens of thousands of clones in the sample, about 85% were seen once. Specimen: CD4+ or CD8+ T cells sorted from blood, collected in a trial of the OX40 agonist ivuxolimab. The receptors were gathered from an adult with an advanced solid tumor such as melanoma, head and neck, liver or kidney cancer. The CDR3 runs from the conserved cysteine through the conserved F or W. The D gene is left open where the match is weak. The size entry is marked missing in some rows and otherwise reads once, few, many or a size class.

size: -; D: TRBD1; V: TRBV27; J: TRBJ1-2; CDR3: CASSLSTGVAGYTF; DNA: TGTGCCAGCAGTTTATCGACAGGGGTCGCTGGCTACACCTTC
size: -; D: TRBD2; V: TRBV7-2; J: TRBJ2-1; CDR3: CASSALAGREGAYNEQFF; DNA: TGTGCCAGCAGCGCATTGGCCGGGCGGGAGGGGGCCTACAATGAGCAGTTCTTC
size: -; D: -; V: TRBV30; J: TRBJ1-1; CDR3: CAWSDRVGAFF; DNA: TGTGCCTGGAGTGACCGCGTCGGGGCTTTCTTT
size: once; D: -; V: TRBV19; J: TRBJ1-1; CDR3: CASSVRTLSNTEAFF; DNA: TGTGCCAGTAGTGTCAGGACACTATCAAACACTGAAGCTTTCTTT
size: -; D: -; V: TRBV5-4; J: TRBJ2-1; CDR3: CASSSASTSYNEQFF; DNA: TGTGCCAGCAGCTCCGCATCTACCTCCTACAATGAGCAGTTCTTC
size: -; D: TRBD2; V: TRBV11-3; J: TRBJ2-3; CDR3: CASRSISELAGGPIDTQYF; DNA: TGTGCCAGCAGGTCGATTTCCGAACTAGCGGGGGGGCCGATAGATACGCAGTATTTT
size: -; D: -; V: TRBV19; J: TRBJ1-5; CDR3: CASSRRAAEPQHF; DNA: TGTGCCAGTAGCCGACGCGCGGCGGAGCCCCAGCATTTT
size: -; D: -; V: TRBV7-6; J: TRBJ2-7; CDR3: CASSLGQSSYEQYF; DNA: TGTGCCAGCAGCTTAGGTCAGAGCTCCTACGAGCAGTACTTC
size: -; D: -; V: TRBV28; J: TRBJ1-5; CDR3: CASSYRIGFNQPQHF; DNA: TGTGCCAGCAGTTATCGGATCGGCTTCAATCAGCCCCAGCATTTT
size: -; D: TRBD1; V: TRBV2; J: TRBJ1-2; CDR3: CASRTWAGGLYGYTF; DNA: TGTGCCAGCAGGACCTGGGCAGGGGGTCTCTATGGCTACACCTTC
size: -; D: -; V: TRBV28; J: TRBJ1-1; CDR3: CASSLNGLNTEAFF; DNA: TGTGCCAGCAGTTTAAACGGACTGAACACTGAAGCTTTCTTT
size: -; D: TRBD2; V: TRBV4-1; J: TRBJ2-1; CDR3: CASSQGGLAGSNEQFF; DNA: TGCGCCAGCAGCCAAGGGGGACTAGCGGGCTCCAATGAGCAGTTCTTC
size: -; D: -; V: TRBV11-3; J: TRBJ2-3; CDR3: CASSLGQDTDTQYF; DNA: TGTGCCAGCAGCTTAGGGCAGGACACAGATACGCAGTATTTT
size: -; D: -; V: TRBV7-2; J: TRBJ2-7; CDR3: CASSLTPSAVEQYF; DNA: TGTGCCAGCAGCTTAACCCCTAGCGCTGTCGAGCAGTACTTC
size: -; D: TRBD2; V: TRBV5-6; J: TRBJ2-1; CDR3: CASSDLLQRDLQWSQFF; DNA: TGTGCCAGCAGCGACTTGCTACAGCGGGACCTCCAGTGGTCGCAGTTCTTC
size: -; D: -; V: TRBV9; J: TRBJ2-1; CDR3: CASSGRRDEQFF; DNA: TGTGCCAGCAGCGGAAGACGGGATGAGCAGTTCTTC
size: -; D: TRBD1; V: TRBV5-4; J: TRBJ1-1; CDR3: CASSSDRGPNTEAFF; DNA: TGTGCCAGCAGCTCGGACAGGGGGCCGAACACTGAAGCTTTCTTT
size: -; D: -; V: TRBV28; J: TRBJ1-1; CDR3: CASSRRDRPEAFF; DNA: TGTGCCAGCAGCCGACGCGACAGGCCTGAAGCTTTCTTT
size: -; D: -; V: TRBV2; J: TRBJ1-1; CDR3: CASKRSWRTEAFF; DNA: TGTGCCAGCAAAAGGAGCTGGCGCACTGAAGCTTTCTTT
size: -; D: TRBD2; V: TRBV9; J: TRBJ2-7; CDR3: CASSTSGRVHEQYF; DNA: TGTGCCAGCAGCACGTCGGGGAGGGTCCACGAGCAGTACTTC
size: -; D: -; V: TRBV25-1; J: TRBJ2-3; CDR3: CASSEGLAASTDTQYF; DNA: TGTGCCAGCAGTGAGGGTCTAGCAGCTAGCACAGATACGCAGTATTTT
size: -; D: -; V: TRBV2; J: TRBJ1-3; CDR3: CASRAGGFSGNTIYF; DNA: TGTGCCAGCAGGGCCGGAGGTTTTAGTGGAAACACCATATATTTT
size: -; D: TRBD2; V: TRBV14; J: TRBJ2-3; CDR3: CASSHHVGLAGGTDTQYF; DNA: TGTGCCAGCAGCCACCACGTCGGACTAGCGGGGGGCACAGATACGCAGTATTTT
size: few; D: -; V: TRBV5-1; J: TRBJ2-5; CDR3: CASSLGEGGEETQYF; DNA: TGCGCCAGCAGCTTGGGGGAGGGGGGCGAGGAGACCCAGTACTTC
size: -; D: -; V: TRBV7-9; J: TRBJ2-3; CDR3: CASSFKSKGSDTQYF; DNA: TGTGCCAGCAGCTTTAAGAGCAAGGGTTCCGATACGCAGTATTTT
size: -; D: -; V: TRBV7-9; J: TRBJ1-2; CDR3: CASSLEMEGYTF; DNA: TGTGCCAGCAGCTTAGAAATGGAGGGCTACACCTTC
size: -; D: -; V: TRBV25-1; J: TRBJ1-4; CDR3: CASSEYRGGREKLFF; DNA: TGTGCCAGCAGTGAATATAGGGGGGGCCGGGAAAAACTGTTTTTT
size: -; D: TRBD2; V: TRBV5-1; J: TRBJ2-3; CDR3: CASRELAGGTDTQYF; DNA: TGCGCCAGCAGAGAACTAGCGGGGGGCACAGATACGCAGTATTTT
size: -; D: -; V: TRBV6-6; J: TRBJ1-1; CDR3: CASILSTGIPEAFF; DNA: TGTGCCAGCATTCTCTCTACAGGGATCCCTGAAGCTTTCTTT